This record concerns one T cell receptor (beta chain) sequence. This receptor's antigen is unknown. Base qualities are not provided; no much larger clone lies one nucleotide away. PBMCs were isolated by Ficoll-Paque density gradient centrifugation. CDR1 and CDR2 are read off the germline V gene as KGHSH and LQKENI. The CDR3 covers 14 residues, taking in both the cysteine and the phenylalanine. The read is trimmed to its CDR3 DNA, 42 bases read in frame from base 1. A distance of 11 bases separates the germline ends of V and J, which lose 3 bases and 2 bases respectively. Sequenced using an Illumina NovaSeq 6000. TCRalpha and TCRbeta cDNA libraries were built by 5'RACE with constant-segment primers, adding sample barcodes and unique molecular identifiers. Trizol reagent was used to extract RNA from every sample. Library amplification was performed in two PCR steps, and a second sample barcode and Illumina TruSeq adapters were introduced in the second step. Sequencing of libraries was performed on an Illumina NovaSeq with 2 x 150 bp paired-end reads. Turning to the authors' computational methods: Demultiplexing of reads and collapsing into UMI-guided consensus sequences were performed with migec v1.2.7. Using mixcr v2.1.11, UMI consensuses were aligned to TRA and TRB V and J templates and then assembled into clonotypes. Expanded or contracted clonotypes were those called significant by both edgeR and NoisET, with noise models trained on biological replicates. For edgeR calls, a false discovery rate-adjusted p below 0.01 and a log2 fold-change threshold of 1 were applied. PCA with hierarchical clustering of max-normalized trajectories of the 1000 most abundant clonotypes was used as exploratory dynamics analysis. The CD4 or CD8 phenotype of responding clones was assigned using the separately sequenced CD4+ and CD8+ repertoires. The raw public data were reprocessed by TCRdb itself: fastp quality trimming at Q25, MiXCR clonotype calling, in-frame beta chains only. Each CDR3 protein gets just one entry, which takes the most common genes and DNA from the rows behind it. The authors' filters were not applied to this entry. In all, the sample holds hundreds of thousands of distinct CDR3 sequences, and about a fifth of those were seen once. The ten biggest clones cover around 8.4% of the sample.

These data come from a study of T-cell memory formation after mild COVID-19 (dated by TCRdb to the early 2020s). Some background on the complete study: TCR sequence clusters from the two donors were largely donor specific. The cohort comprised two young, previously healthy adult volunteers, one female and one male. Longitudinal TCRalpha and TCRbeta repertoire sequencing tracked T-cell clones expanding and contracting after mild COVID-19 in a couple of donors. Beyond this particular receptor, the publication reports: Contracting CD4+ clones turned up mainly in the CM and EM memory subsets, whereas EMRA was where CD8+ clones were enriched. Clones contracting from day 15 to 85 had balanced CD4/CD8 phenotypes, while a second wave expanding from day 15 to 37 was biased towards CD4+. The study covered only a couple of mild cases, and larger cohorts including severe cases with pre-infection samples were considered necessary. Some responding clones were detected in pre-infection memory, suggesting pre-existing cross-reactive memory T cells joined the SARS-CoV-2 response. SARS-CoV-2 specificity was not confirmed for the second-wave clones peaking on day 37.

The sequenced sample consisted of PBMCs or a T cell subset sorted from them (not recorded which). The TCR was taken from an adult woman who had mild COVID-19 (a few samples of this study predate the infection). The sample titles of this study are shuffled in the database, so cell type and time point are left out; the donor was told from shared clones. The sequence is built from TRBV18 and TRBJ2-7, and the D gene may be TRBD1, 6 bases matching. The nucleotide sequence is TGTGCCAGCTCACCGATCGGGGACACCTACGAGCAGTACTTC. It codes for CASSPIGDTYEQYF.